The present entry profiles one T cell receptor beta chain with its context. The data originate from a study of T cells in women clearing cervical HPV infection. Repertoires were generated with immunoSEQ multiplex PCR, while TCRdb's copy carries only in-frame clones and drops some. This sample's table has roughly 24,000 clones. Sequencing used blood buffy coat. This sequence originates from a woman between 18 and 70 years old with a cervical HPV16 infection that either progressed to CIN3+ or cleared (not recorded which).

The CDR3: CASSTDRELIDYTF. CDR3 bases read: TGTGCCAGCAGTACTGACAGGGAGCTGATCGAC. The chain combines TRBV6-2 or TRBV6-3 with TRBJ1-2; 7 bases align to TRBD1. The missing CDR3 end, 3 residues past where the read stops, is filled in from the germline J gene. The CDR3 is 14 residues long. Germline CDR1 is MNHEY and CDR2 is SVGEGT.